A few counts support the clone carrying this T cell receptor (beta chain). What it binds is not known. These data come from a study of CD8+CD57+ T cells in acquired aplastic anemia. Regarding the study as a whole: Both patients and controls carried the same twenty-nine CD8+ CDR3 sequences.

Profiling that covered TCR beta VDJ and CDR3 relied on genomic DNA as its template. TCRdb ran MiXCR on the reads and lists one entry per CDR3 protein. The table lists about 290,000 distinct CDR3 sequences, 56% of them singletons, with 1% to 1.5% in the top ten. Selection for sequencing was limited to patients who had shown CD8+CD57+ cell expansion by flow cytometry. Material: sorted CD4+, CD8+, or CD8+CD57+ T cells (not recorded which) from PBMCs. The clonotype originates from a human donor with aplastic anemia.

The CDR3 here is CSARSLPIAGETQYF. As DNA, the CDR3 is TGCAGTGCTAGATCACTACCAATCGCTGGAGAGACCCAGTACTTC. This chain joins TRBV20-1 and TRBJ2-5; no reliable D call. Trimming left V 2 bases short and J 4 bases short, with 17 bases between. In germline, CDR1 is DFQATT, CDR2 SNEGSKA (reference sequence). This CDR3 contains 15 residues.